This TCR beta chain was retrieved from a study of shared clonotypes between healthy human individuals. General study findings and limits: Sharing across four donors was highest in naive CD4 (about 5%) and lowest in memory CD8 (about 0.4%).

For this clone: Its specificity is unknown.

Cells designated naive CD8 were CD45RO-negative and were positively selected for CCR7, with terminally differentiated effector memory CD45RA+ cells excluded. Repertoires were generated with immunoSEQ multiplex PCR, while TCRdb's copy carries only in-frame clones and drops some. This table holds about 610,000 clones, about 96% found once. Germline CDR1 and CDR2: SNHLY and FYNNEI. The CDR3 is 14 residues long. V was pared by 8 bases and J by 5 bases, with 18 bases between. The genes are TRBV2 and TRBJ1-2, with a tentative D call TRBD1 (6 bases). The sample consisted of naive CD8+ T cells sorted from blood. The sequence was collected from a woman aged 25-40 years in good health. CDR3 region: CASLEGGVLYGYTF. The CDR3 DNA follows: TGTGCCAGCTTGGAGGGGGGGGTACTATATGGCTACACCTTC. Filled out from reference TRBV2 and TRBJ1-2, the complete variable domain reads EPEVTQTPSHQVTQMGQEVILRCVPISNHLYFYWYRQILGQKVEFLVSFYNNEISEKSEIFDDQFSVERPDGSNFTLKIRSTKLEDSAMYFCASLEGGVLYGYTFGSGTRLTVV.